These 2 T cell receptor beta chains originate from one sample sequenced in a study of T cell repertoires in cytomegalovirus infection. MiXCR was run by TCRdb on the reads, yielding one entry per CDR3 protein. This sample has approximately 1,000,000 distinct CDR3 sequences, with 30% to 40% found just once. These TCRs' antigens remain unknown. This sample comprised cultured CD8+ T cells from PBMCs, obtained from culture after CMV antigen stimulation. The origin of the receptors is a human donor in good health (CMV status not recorded). Some clones in this sample may be carry-over from other donors' samples.

This chain joins TRBV2 and TRBJ1-5, with 7 nucleotides matching TRBD1. This CDR3 is built from 15 residues. The V segment lost 4 bases and the J segment 5 bases; nucleotides outside the gene matches: 8. Per germline, CDR1 SNHLY and CDR2 FYNNEI. The CDR3 nucleotides are TGTGCCAGCAGTGCCACAGGGGCCCGGGATCAGCCCCAGCATTTT. This translates into CASSATGARDQPQHF.

The V call is TRBV20-1, the J call TRBJ1-1; 7 nucleotides match TRBD1. Looked up from germline, CDR1 is DFQATT and CDR2 is SNEGSKA (reference sequence). The CDR3 sequence is 13 residues long. V was pared by 3 bases and J by 0 bases, with 1 base of the junction left unmatched. CDR3 nucleotide sequence: TGCAGTGCTAGGACAGGGTTGAACACTGAAGCTTTCTTT. Amino acids: CSARTGLNTEAFF.